This T cell receptor (beta chain) stems from a study of early T cells in non-severe SARS-CoV-2 infection. Overall study: Chains were not paired, and sequencing was done on bulk RNA from unsorted whole blood.

CDR1 and CDR2 from the germline V gene are MDHEN and SYDVKM. The V end lost 6 bases, the J end lost 0 bases, and 10 bases lay between the germline ends. The CDR3 consists of 14 residues. cDNA molecules, individually, were tagged with unique molecular identifiers. TCRdb called the 5' RACE reads again in MiXCR, with one record for every CDR3 protein. This table has around 83,000 distinct CDR3 sequences, 10% to 15% appearing once. This clonotype was seen a handful of times. The specimen comprised whole blood, sampled at baseline. This rearrangement joins TRBV28 to TRBJ2-3; either TRBD1 or TRBD2 may supply D (5 bases each). The receptor's source is an adult who was a healthcare worker with PCR-confirmed SARS-CoV-2 infection or an uninfected control (not recorded which). The CDR3 sequence is CASRDWDSTDTQYF. The CDR3 bases are TGTGCCAGCAGGGACTGGGACAGCACAGATACGCAGTATTTT. Looking up the rest from reference TRBV28 and TRBJ2-3 gives the full variable domain: DVKVTQSSRYLVKRTGEKVFLECVQDMDHENMFWYRQDPGLGLRLIYFSYDVKMKEKGDIPEGYSVSREKKERFSLILESASTNQTSMYLCASRDWDSTDTQYFGPGTRLTVL.